The 13 T cell receptor beta chains in this list originate from one sample, sequenced in a study of T cell responses to AZD1222 COVID-19 vaccine. Clones were read by immunoSEQ multiplex PCR, and TCRdb kept only the in-frame ones, dropping some. The repertoire holds roughly 97,000 clones, with around nine tenths as singletons. Material: peripheral blood, obtained on day 0 of AZD1222 vaccination. Receptors originate from an adult in good health.

This chain joins TRBV5-1 and TRBJ2-7; weak D call: TRBD1 (6 bases). The CDR3 contains 12 residues. Germline values: CDR1 SGHRS, CDR2 YFSETQ. V was cut by 4 bases and J by 4 bases, with 9 bases left in between. CDR3 amino acids: CASSVTGYEQYF. CDR3 bases: TGCGCCAGCAGCGTAACAGGGTACGAGCAGTACTTC.

This clone was observed a handful of times. The chain couples TRBV6-5 to TRBJ2-3; TRBD2 might be the D (7 bases). The CDR3 has 14 residues. Germline values: CDR1 MNHEY, CDR2 SVGAGI. V was trimmed by 7 bases and J by 3 bases, leaving 14 bases between them. CDR3 sequence: CASTLGGGTDTQYF. For the CDR3, the DNA is TGTGCCAGCACCCTAGGGGGGGGAACAGATACGCAGTATTTT.

The genes are TRBV28 and TRBJ1-5; D perhaps matches TRBD1 (6 bases). From germline, CDR1 is MDHEN and CDR2 SYDVKM. This CDR3 has 17 amino acids. With 4 bases removed from V and 2 bases from J, the gap between germline ends came to 18 bases. CDR3 nucleotide sequence: TGTGCCAGCAGTTCGGGACAATGGGCGGGTGGCAATCAGCCCCAGCATTTT. Amino acids: CASSSGQWAGGNQPQHF. Drawing the rest from reference TRBV28 and TRBJ1-5, the complete variable domain is DVKVTQSSRYLVKRTGEKVFLECVQDMDHENMFWYRQDPGLGLRLIYFSYDVKMKEKGDIPEGYSVSREKKERFSLILESASTNQTSMYLCASSSGQWAGGNQPQHFGDGTRLSIL.

The chain recombines TRBV6-5 with TRBJ1-5, with a possible D match to TRBD1 (5 bases). There are 15 residues in the CDR3. Trimming took off 6 bases at V and 0 bases at J, with 12 bases between the two ends. The germline V gene encodes CDR1 MNHEY and CDR2 SVGAGI. The CDR3 sequence: CASRLAGHSNQPQHF. The CDR3 DNA sequence: TGTGCCAGCAGATTGGCCGGACATAGCAATCAGCCCCAGCATTTT.

The chain is built from TRBV3-1 (or the pseudogene TRBV3-2) and TRBJ1-1; D uncertain. V lost 0 bases and J 0 bases, leaving 14 bases between the germline ends. The length of the CDR3 is 17 residues. CDR1 is LGHDT and CDR2 is YNNKEL in the germline V gene (reference sequence). The CDR3 loop is CASSQDARQSMNTEAFF. In DNA form, the CDR3 reads TGTGCCAGCAGCCAAGACGCTCGGCAGAGCATGAACACTGAAGCTTTCTTT.

This clone was counted a single time. CDR3 DNA sequence: TGTGCCAGCAGCCGCACAATCATAACAGGGGTCCACTCCTACGAGCAGTACTTC. It is translated as CASSRTIITGVHSYEQYF. This chain links TRBV6-2 or TRBV6-3 with TRBJ2-7; 7 bases are a match to TRBD1. The V gene's germline CDR1 is MNHEY and CDR2 SVGEGT. The trim removed 6 bases at V and 0 bases at J, leaving 17 bases unmatched. The CDR3 sequence is 18 residues long.

The J gene is TRBJ1-5, the V gene TRBV19; unclear D gene. With 3 bases removed from V and 5 bases from J, the gap between germline ends came to 11 bases. Germline V CDR1 and CDR2: LNHDA, SQIVND (reference sequence). There are 14 residues in the CDR3. CDR3 residues: CASSIGQVDQPQHF. In DNA form, the CDR3 reads TGTGCCAGTAGTATCGGGCAGGTTGATCAGCCCCAGCATTTT.

This clone turned up a few times. The V call is TRBV5-4, the J call TRBJ1-4; 9 bases are a match to TRBD1. Germline CDR1 reads SGHNT; CDR2 reads YYREEE (reference sequence). V shed 4 bases, J shed 8 bases, and the junction held 12 bases outside the gene matches. There are 16 residues in the CDR3. The CDR3 bases are TGTGCCAGCAGCGATAAGCGGGACAGGGCGGGAGAAAAACTGTTTTTT. Translation gives CASSDKRDRAGEKLFF.

The chain has TRBV19 and TRBJ1-2; perhaps TRBD1 as D (6 bases). The CDR3 covers 15 residues. The V gene lost 6 bases and the J gene lost 1 base, with 15 bases spanning the gap. Germline V CDR1 and CDR2: LNHDA, SQIVND (reference sequence). Here the CDR3 DNA reads TGTGCCAGTAGGGACAGCTCGACTCTTAACTATGGCTACACCTTC. The encoded protein is CASRDSSTLNYGYTF.

The chain joins TRBV18 to TRBJ1-2, with D perhaps matching TRBD1 (6 bases). The CDR3 consists of 14 residues. The germline gives CDR1 KGHSH, CDR2 LQKENI. Between the trimmed V and J ends, which lost 4 bases and 0 bases, there was a span of 9 bases. The CDR3 protein is CASSHRESNYGYTF. The CDR3 DNA reads TGTGCCAGCTCACACAGGGAATCTAACTATGGCTACACCTTC.

CDR3 residues: CATIGGEQYF. DNA of the CDR3: TGTGCCACCATTGGGGGGGAGCAGTACTTC. The chain carries TRBV6-8 and TRBJ2-7; D might be TRBD2 (6 bases). This CDR3 has 10 residues. Looked up from germline, CDR1 is MNHGY and CDR2 is SAAAGT. V lost 10 bases to trimming and J lost 7 bases, with 11 bases between them.

The V call is TRBV7-9, the J call TRBJ1-4; D is undetermined. Trimming cost V 7 bases and J 5 bases, with 14 bases left between them. The CDR3 length is 14 residues. Per the germline V gene, CDR1 is SEHNR and CDR2 is FQNEAQ (reference sequence). In DNA form, the CDR3 reads TGTGCCAGCACTACGGGAATGATGAATGAAAAACTGTTTTTT. Its protein product is CASTTGMMNEKLFF.

The table lists this clone with a few counts. The rearrangement joins TRBV18 to TRBJ1-2; unclear D gene. CDR1 and CDR2 (germline): KGHSH, LQKENI. This CDR3 has 12 residues. Between the trimmed V and J ends, which lost 4 bases and 6 bases, there was a span of 9 bases. This CDR3 reads CASSREVDGYTF. CDR3 in DNA: TGTGCCAGCTCACGAGAGGTCGATGGCTACACCTTC.